Presented here are 26 T cell receptor beta chains from one specimen sequenced in a study of shared clonotypes between healthy human individuals. Measured with immunoSEQ multiplex PCR; TCRdb has only the in-frame clones, and not every one. The repertoire holds 2 million or so clones, with over 85% as singletons. Terminally differentiated effector memory CD45RA+ cells were excluded by CCR7 positive selection of CD45RO-negative cells. What was sequenced was naive CD8+ T cells sorted from blood. Every receptor here comes from a man younger than 35 in good health.

The chain has TRBV5-4 and TRBJ2-5; D not certain. V lost 2 bases, J lost 4 bases, and 3 bases lay in between. This CDR3 has 11 amino acids. Germline CDR1 is SGHNT and CDR2 is YYREEE (reference sequence). DNA of the CDR3: TGTGCCAGCAGCTTCACAGAGACCCAGTACTTC. Protein: CASSFTETQYF.

The rearrangement uses TRBV10-3 and TRBJ2-7, with a tentative D call TRBD2 (7 bases). Germline V gives CDR1 ENHRY, CDR2 SYGVKD. Trimming removed 3 bases at V and 3 bases at J, with 15 bases between. This CDR3 comprises 15 residues. CDR3 sequence: CAISDLGGALYEQYF. In DNA, the CDR3 is TGTGCCATCAGTGATTTGGGGGGGGCTCTCTACGAGCAGTACTTC.

This chain links TRBV6-5 with TRBJ2-1; either TRBD1 or TRBD2 may fit D (6 bases each). The CDR3 covers 15 residues. Trimming took off 7 bases at V and 3 bases at J, with 16 bases between the two ends. CDR1 and CDR2 from the germline V gene are MNHEY and SVGAGI. The CDR3 DNA follows: TGTGCCAGCATGATAAGCGGAGGGGGCTACAATGAGCAGTTCTTC. The encoded protein is CASMISGGGYNEQFF.

This clone was observed a single time. The chain couples TRBV28 to TRBJ2-5; TRBD1 matches 9 bases. The ends lost 3 bases at V and 2 bases at J; junction bases unmatched: 7. The CDR3 runs to 16 residues. The germline V gene has CDR1 MDHEN and CDR2 SYDVKM. The CDR3 loop reads CASSFTHRGQQETQYF. The CDR3 nucleotides read TGTGCCAGCAGTTTCACCCACAGGGGGCAGCAAGAGACCCAGTACTTC.

The V call is TRBV29-1, the J call TRBJ2-7; TRBD2 matches 7 bases. The trim removed 5 bases at V and 4 bases at J, leaving 5 bases unmatched. Germline loops: CDR1 SQVTM, CDR2 ANQGSEA. The CDR3 runs to 12 residues. This chain's CDR3 is CSVFGRFYEQYF. For the CDR3, the DNA is TGCAGCGTTTTCGGGAGGTTTTACGAGCAGTACTTC.

The chain is built from TRBV6-5 and TRBJ1-1; D is undetermined. The CDR3 has 13 residues. V was pared by 7 bases and J by 5 bases, with 14 bases between. Germline CDR1 reads MNHEY; CDR2 reads SVGAGI. CDR3 coding DNA: TGTGCCAGCACCTTACCTGTAAAAACTGAAGCTTTCTTT. Translating it yields CASTLPVKTEAFF.

The chain links TRBV27 to TRBJ1-1; D not resolved. The CDR3 consists of 13 residues. The germline V and J ends were trimmed by 1 base and 10 bases, with 13 bases remaining between them. Germline CDR1 MNHEY, CDR2 SMNVEV (reference sequence). The CDR3 loop reads CASSLLRERRAFF. The CDR3 DNA reads TGTGCCAGCAGTTTATTACGGGAGCGGCGAGCTTTCTTT.

The chain recombines TRBV21-1 with TRBJ1-1; TRBD1 is the table's D call and was not checked against the DNA. TRBV21-1 is flagged as a pseudogene. This CDR3 region has 16 residues. The CDR3 reads CASSTCRDRVGTEAFF. The CDR3 DNA sequence: TGTGCCAGCAGCACCTGCCGCGACAGGGTTGGTACTGAAGCTTTCTTT.

This chain uses TRBV11-2 with TRBJ2-7, with D possibly being TRBD1 (5 bases). Germline values: CDR1 SGHAT, CDR2 FQNNGV. The ends were cut back, 3 bases at V and 3 bases at J, with 9 bases in the middle. CDR3 length equals 13 residues. Written as DNA, the CDR3 is TGTGCCAGCAGCTTCCCAGGGCGCTACGAGCAGTACTTC. It translates to CASSFPGRYEQYF.

The gene calls are TRBV7-9 and TRBJ1-1; D is possibly TRBD1 (5 bases). The ends were cut back, 1 base at V and 1 base at J, with 10 bases in the middle. The germline V gene encodes CDR1 SEHNR and CDR2 FQNEAQ (reference sequence). The CDR3 consists of 15 residues. CDR3 residues: CASSLGTGANTEAFF. The CDR3 DNA sequence: TGTGCCAGCAGCTTAGGTACCGGGGCGAACACTGAAGCTTTCTTT.

The V and J genes are TRBV7-9 and TRBJ2-2, with D unclear. The germline V gene encodes CDR1 SEHNR and CDR2 FQNEAQ (reference sequence). The CDR3 totals 16 residues. V was shortened by 4 bases and J by 0 bases, with 12 bases between the two germline ends. CDR3 coding DNA: TGTGCCAGCAGCTCGGATGTCAGGTCGAACACCGGGGAGCTGTTTTTT. Amino acids: CASSSDVRSNTGELFF.

This clone was counted a few times. This chain uses TRBV5-6 with TRBJ2-7, with D perhaps given as TRBD1 or TRBD2 (5 bases each). The germline V gene has CDR1 SGHDT and CDR2 YYEEEE. The CDR3 is 15 amino acids. Between the trimmed V and J ends, which lost 2 bases and 5 bases, there was a span of 17 bases. Written as DNA, the CDR3 is TGTGCCAGCAGCTTATACGGGGCGAACGCGGACGAGCAGTACTTC. Protein sequence: CASSLYGANADEQYF.

This chain uses TRBV7-9 with TRBJ2-7; possibly TRBD2 for D (6 bases). The CDR3 is 15 residues long. Germline V gene sequence: CDR1 SEHNR, CDR2 FQNEAQ (reference sequence). The V and J ends lost 5 bases and 1 base respectively, with 15 bases between them. In nucleotides, the CDR3 is TGTGCCAGCAGCCCCGAGGACGGGGGATCCTACGAGCAGTACTTC. Protein sequence: CASSPEDGGSYEQYF.

The rearrangement links TRBV27 to TRBJ1-1; TRBD1 aligns across 8 bases. Trimming at V came to 4 bases and at J to 4 bases, leaving 11 bases not matched to a gene. There are 16 residues in the CDR3. Germline CDR1 MNHEY, CDR2 SMNVEV (reference sequence). CDR3 nucleotide sequence: TGTGCCAGCAGTTCCACCCCGACAGGGGAGAGCACTGAAGCTTTCTTT. Its translation is CASSSTPTGESTEAFF.

This rearrangement joins TRBV7-9 to TRBJ2-1, with 9 positions matching TRBD2. In germline, CDR1 is SEHNR, CDR2 FQNEAQ (reference sequence). Germline trimming cut 1 base from V and 6 bases from J; bases unmatched to any gene: 4. The CDR3 spans 15 residues. The CDR3 DNA reads TGTGCCAGCAGCTTAGGACTAGCGGTACCCAATGAGCAGTTCTTC. It translates to CASSLGLAVPNEQFF.

The gene calls are TRBV2 and TRBJ2-1, with D possibly matching TRBD2 (6 bases). Germline V CDR1 and CDR2: SNHLY, FYNNEI. V shed 2 bases and J shed 10 bases, with 18 bases lying between them. CDR3 length equals 15 residues. CDR3 sequence (DNA): TGTGCCAGCAGTGAAATCAGAGACGGGAGATACGAGCAGTTCTTC. It translates to CASSEIRDGRYEQFF.

CDR3 region: CASSSQLDDQPQHF. DNA for the CDR3: TGTGCCAGCAGCTCACAGCTCGACGATCAGCCCCAGCATTTT. The chain combines TRBV6-5 with TRBJ1-5; the D is unclear. The germline gives CDR1 MNHEY, CDR2 SVGAGI. The V gene lost 6 bases and the J gene lost 5 bases, with 14 bases spanning the gap. The CDR3 contains 14 residues.

The chain combines TRBV27 with TRBJ2-7, with D perhaps TRBD1 (5 bases). The CDR3 totals 14 residues. The V gene lost 2 bases and the J gene lost 3 bases, with 11 bases spanning the gap. CDR1 and CDR2 (germline): MNHEY, SMNVEV (reference sequence). The CDR3 coding sequence is TGTGCCAGCAGTTTAAAGGAGCAGGGCTACGAGCAGTACTTC. Amino acid sequence: CASSLKEQGYEQYF.

This chain connects TRBV10-1 to TRBJ2-2, with D unclear. The CDR3 consists of 14 residues. V dropped 4 bases and J dropped 2 bases, with 8 bases sitting between them. Germline V gene lookup returns CDR1 WNHNN and CDR2 SYGVQD (reference sequence). CDR3 sequence reads: CASSGAPNTGELFF. The DNA for the CDR3 is TGCGCCAGCAGTGGGGCCCCCAACACCGGGGAGCTGTTTTTT.

The chain has TRBV2 and TRBJ2-4; 7 nucleotides agree with TRBD1. This CDR3 is built from 16 residues. Germline assignment: CDR1 SNHLY and CDR2 FYNNEI. V lost 9 bases, J lost 0 bases, and 11 bases stayed unmatched. This CDR3 is CASRQGASLAKNIQYF. DNA for the CDR3: TGTGCCAGTCGACAGGGCGCCTCTCTAGCCAAAAACATTCAGTACTTC.

CDR3 loop: CASSFIGSGGYTF. Here the CDR3 DNA reads TGTGCCAGCAGCTTTATAGGGTCCGGTGGCTACACCTTC. V is TRBV7-9 and J is TRBJ1-2; D not certain. Trimming took off 3 bases at V and 7 bases at J, with 12 bases between the two ends. The CDR3 is 13 amino acids. Germline CDR1 reads SEHNR; CDR2 reads FQNEAQ (reference sequence).

V gene TRBV27 combines with J gene TRBJ2-3; 7 nucleotides line up with TRBD2. This CDR3 contains 16 residues. CDR1 is MNHEY and CDR2 is SMNVEV in the germline V gene (reference sequence). V lost 3 bases and J lost 0; bases outside the gene matches: 6. CDR3 bases: TGTGCCAGCAGTTTGGTCAGCGGGGCTAGCACAGATACGCAGTATTTT. This gives the protein CASSLVSGASTDTQYF.

The chain recombines TRBV28 with TRBJ1-2; unclear D gene. This CDR3 is built from 15 residues. The germline V gene has CDR1 MDHEN and CDR2 SYDVKM. V lost 2 bases and J 4 bases, leaving 14 bases between the germline ends. The CDR3 reads CASSLTGTAGYGYTF. The CDR3 DNA sequence: TGTGCCAGCAGTTTAACGGGTACAGCTGGCTATGGCTACACCTTC.

This chain joins TRBV13 and TRBJ2-3, with no clear D. This CDR3 is built from 13 residues. The V gene's germline CDR1 is PRHDT and CDR2 FYEKMQ (reference sequence). The V and J ends lost 5 bases and 3 bases respectively, with 9 bases between them. The CDR3 bases are TGTGCCAGCAGCCCGGGCCTAACAGATACGCAGTATTTT. Residues: CASSPGLTDTQYF. Together with reference TRBV13 and TRBJ2-3, the CDR3 gives the full variable domain: AAGVIQSPRHLIKEKRETATLKCYPIPRHDTVYWYQQGPGQDPQFLISFYEKMQSDKGSIPDRFSAQQFSDYHSELNMSSLELGDSALYFCASSPGLTDTQYFGPGTRLTVL.

The rearrangement links TRBV11-1 to TRBJ2-2; D not resolved. CDR1 is SGHAT and CDR2 is FQDESV in the germline V gene (reference sequence). The CDR3 sequence is 13 residues long. V lost 8 bases and J lost 0, with 7 bases in between. The CDR3 DNA is TGTGCCAGCGAGGAAGCGAACACCGGGGAGCTGTTTTTT. Translated: CASEEANTGELFF.

This rearrangement joins TRBV6-5 to TRBJ2-1; 9 bases align to TRBD2. Trimming cost V 5 bases and J 5 bases; bases outside gene matches: 7. The CDR3 runs 15 residues. From germline, CDR1 is MNHEY and CDR2 SVGAGI. As DNA, the CDR3 is TGTGCCAGCAGTGGTGGGACTAGCTTTCACAATGAGCAGTTCTTC. This encodes CASSGGTSFHNEQFF.